This passage covers 5 T cell receptor beta chains from one sample sequenced in a study of T cell responses to AZD1222 COVID-19 vaccine. The method was immunoSEQ multiplex PCR; TCRdb's version includes in-frame clones alone and lacks a portion of them. The sample lists 90,000 to 130,000 clones; about 95% were seen once. This material consisted of peripheral blood, taken 28 days after the second AZD1222 dose. The receptors originated from an adult who received the AZD1222 COVID-19 vaccine.

The chain uses TRBV6-1 and TRBJ1-5; 8 bases align to TRBD1. From germline, CDR1 is MNHNS and CDR2 SASEGT. V dropped 1 base and J dropped 5; count of bases not matched to a gene: 4. This CDR3 contains 15 residues. CDR3 nucleotides: TGTGCCAGCAGTGAAGACGACAGGGGATATCAGCCCCAGCATTTT. Protein product: CASSEDDRGYQPQHF.

The rearrangement links TRBV18 to TRBJ2-7; TRBD2 aligns across 13 bases. The CDR3 has 19 residues. Germline V gene lookup returns CDR1 KGHSH and CDR2 LQKENI. The ends lost 2 bases at V and 5 bases at J; junction bases unmatched: 15. This chain's CDR3 is CASSPVLTRTSGSRHEQYF. The CDR3 coding sequence is TGTGCCAGCTCACCAGTCCTAACCCGGACTAGCGGGAGTAGGCACGAGCAGTACTTC.

The CDR3 DNA reads TGTGCCAGCAACAAGATAATACAGAACTATGGCTACACCTTC. Translated, it gives CASNKIIQNYGYTF. The chain couples TRBV2 to TRBJ1-2; D gene ambiguous. Germline values: CDR1 SNHLY, CDR2 FYNNEI. V was trimmed by 7 bases and J by 2 bases, leaving 14 bases between them. CDR3 size: 14 residues.

The chain employs TRBV7-6 and TRBJ1-2; D is uncertain. The CDR3 runs to 14 residues. The ends were cut back, 2 bases at V and 6 bases at J, with 13 bases in the middle. The V gene's germline CDR1 is SGHVS and CDR2 FNYEAQ. In DNA form, the CDR3 reads TGTGCCAGCAGCTTATATAAGGATTCAGATGGCTACACCTTC. Protein sequence: CASSLYKDSDGYTF.

The V gene is TRBV5-1, the J gene TRBJ1-4; the D gene is possibly TRBD1 (5 bases). CDR3 length: 15 residues. V shed 8 bases and J shed 3 bases, with 17 bases lying between them. Germline V gene lookup returns CDR1 SGHRS and CDR2 YFSETQ. The CDR3 DNA is TGCGCCAGTAGAACAGGTGGACTAGCTAATGAAAAACTGTTTTTT. Protein sequence: CASRTGGLANEKLFF. Full variable domain (missing parts from reference TRBV5-1 and TRBJ1-4): KAGVTQTPRYLIKTRGQQVTLSCSPISGHRSVSWYQQTPGQGLQFLFEYFSETQRNKGNFPGRFSGRQFSNSRSEMNVSTLELGDSALYLCASRTGGLANEKLFFGSGTQLSVL.